Sample share makes the clone carrying this T cell receptor beta chain medium-sized. The antigen is not known. This entry comes from a study of T cells in localized non-small cell lung cancer. The study's findings and limits: As only one tumor region underwent sequencing, heterogeneity remains possible.

Using immunoSEQ multiplex PCR, the repertoire was profiled, and TCRdb retains in-frame clones only, with some absent. The table records 2,000 to 3,000 clones, around a third of them present only once. The CDR3 contains 14 residues. The germline gives CDR1 SGHNT, CDR2 YENEEA. The V and J ends lost 0 bases and 7 bases respectively, with 9 bases between them. The chain carries TRBV11-3 and TRBJ2-2; D may match TRBD1 or TRBD2 (5 bases each). The clonotype comes from a woman aged 35-75 years with stage II squamous cell lung carcinoma. Specimen: normal lung tissue next to the tumor, collected before any cancer treatment. The CDR3 here is CASSLDGGSGELFF. In DNA form, the CDR3 reads TGTGCCAGCAGCTTAGATGGGGGTAGCGGGGAGCTGTTTTTT.